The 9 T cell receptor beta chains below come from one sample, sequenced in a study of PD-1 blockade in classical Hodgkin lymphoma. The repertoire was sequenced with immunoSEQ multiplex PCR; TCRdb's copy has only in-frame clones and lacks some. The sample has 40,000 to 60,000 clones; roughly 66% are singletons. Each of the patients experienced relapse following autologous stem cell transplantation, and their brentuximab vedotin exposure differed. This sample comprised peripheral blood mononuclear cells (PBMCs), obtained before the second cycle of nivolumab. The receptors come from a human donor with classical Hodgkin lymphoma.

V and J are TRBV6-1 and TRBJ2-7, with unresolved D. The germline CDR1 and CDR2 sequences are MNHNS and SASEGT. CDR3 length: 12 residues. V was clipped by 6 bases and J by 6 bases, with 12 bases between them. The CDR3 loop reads CASSPPGSEQYF. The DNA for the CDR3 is TGTGCCAGCAGCCCCCCCGGGTCCGAGCAGTACTTC.

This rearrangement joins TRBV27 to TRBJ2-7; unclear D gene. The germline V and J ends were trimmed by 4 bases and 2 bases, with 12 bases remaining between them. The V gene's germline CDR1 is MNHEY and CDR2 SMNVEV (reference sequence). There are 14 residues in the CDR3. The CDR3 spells CASSSLPVPYEQYF. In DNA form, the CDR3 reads TGTGCCAGCAGTTCTCTTCCGGTTCCCTACGAGCAGTACTTC.

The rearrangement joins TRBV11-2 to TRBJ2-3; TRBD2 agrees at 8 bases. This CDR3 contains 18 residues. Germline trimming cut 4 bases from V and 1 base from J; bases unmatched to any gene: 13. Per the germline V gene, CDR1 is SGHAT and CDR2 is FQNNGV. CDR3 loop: CASSSPEGLAGRTDTQYF. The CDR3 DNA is TGTGCCAGCAGCTCCCCGGAGGGGCTAGCGGGCCGCACAGATACGCAGTATTTT.

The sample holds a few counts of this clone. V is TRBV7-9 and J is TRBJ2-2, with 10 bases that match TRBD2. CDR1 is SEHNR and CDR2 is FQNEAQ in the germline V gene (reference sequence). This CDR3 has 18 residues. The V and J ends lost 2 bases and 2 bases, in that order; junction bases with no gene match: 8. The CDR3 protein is CASSLLPGLADNTGELFF. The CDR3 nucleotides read TGTGCCAGCAGCTTACTTCCTGGACTAGCGGACAACACCGGGGAGCTGTTTTTT. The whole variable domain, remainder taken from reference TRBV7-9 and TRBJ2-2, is DTGVSQNPRHKITKRGQNVTFRCDPISEHNRLYWYRQTLGQGPEFLTYFQNEAQLEKSRLLSDRFSAERPKGSFSTLEIQRTEQGDSAMYLCASSLLPGLADNTGELFFGEGSRLTVL.

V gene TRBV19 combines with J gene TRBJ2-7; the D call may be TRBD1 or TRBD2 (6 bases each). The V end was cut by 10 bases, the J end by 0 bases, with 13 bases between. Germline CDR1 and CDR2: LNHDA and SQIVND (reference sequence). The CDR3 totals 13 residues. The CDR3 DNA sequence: TGTGCCACCCAGGGGCGGGACTCCTACGAGCAGTACTTC. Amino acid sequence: CATQGRDSYEQYF. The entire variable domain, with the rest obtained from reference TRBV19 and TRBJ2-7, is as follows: DGGITQSPKYLFRKEGQNVTLSCEQNLNHDAMYWYRQDPGQGLRLIYYSQIVNDFQKGDIAEGYSVSREKKESFPLTVTSAQKNPTAFYLCATQGRDSYEQYFGPGTRLTVT.

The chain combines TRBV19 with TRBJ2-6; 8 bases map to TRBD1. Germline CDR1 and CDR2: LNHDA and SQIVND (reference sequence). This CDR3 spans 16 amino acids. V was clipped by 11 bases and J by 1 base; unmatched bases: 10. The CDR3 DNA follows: TGTGCCGCATCCGGGACAGGCCAATCTGGGGCCAACGTCCTGACTTTC. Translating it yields CAASGTGQSGANVLTF.

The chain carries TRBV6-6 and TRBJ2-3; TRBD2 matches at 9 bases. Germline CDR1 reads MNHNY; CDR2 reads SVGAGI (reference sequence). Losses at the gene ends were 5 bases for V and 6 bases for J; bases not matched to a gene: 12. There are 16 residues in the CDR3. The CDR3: CASSPSMASGGDTQYF. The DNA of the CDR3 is TGTGCCAGCAGTCCTTCCATGGCCAGCGGGGGGGATACGCAGTATTTT.

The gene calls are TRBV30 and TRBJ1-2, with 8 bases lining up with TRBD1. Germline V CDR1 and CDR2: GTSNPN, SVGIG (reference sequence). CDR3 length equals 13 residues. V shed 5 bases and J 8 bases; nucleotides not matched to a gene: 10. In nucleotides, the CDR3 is TGTGCCTGGGAAATGCAGGGGGCGCGAGGCTACACCTTC. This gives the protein CAWEMQGARGYTF.

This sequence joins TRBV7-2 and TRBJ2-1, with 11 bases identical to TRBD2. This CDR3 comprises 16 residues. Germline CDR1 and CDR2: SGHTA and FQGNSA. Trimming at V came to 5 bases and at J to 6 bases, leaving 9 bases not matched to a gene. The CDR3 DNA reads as TGTGCCAGCAGCCTACTAGCGGGAGAGGCCCGCAATGAGCAGTTCTTC. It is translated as CASSLLAGEARNEQFF.